The 32 T cell receptor beta chains reported below all come from one sample, sequenced in a study of beta chain features in type 1 diabetes. The whole isolated RNA underwent reverse transcription, so sequencing captured expressed TCRB transcripts. Using immunoSEQ multiplex PCR, the repertoire was profiled, and TCRdb retains in-frame clones only, with some absent. The table lists 900,000 or so clones, about a sixth of them singletons. The source material was naive CD4+ T cells from blood. Source of these receptors: a woman younger than 30 in good health.

The chain employs TRBV29-1 and TRBJ2-3; D unclear. The CDR3 is 14 residues long. The germline V and J ends were trimmed by 5 bases and 0 bases, with 12 bases remaining between them. Germline CDR1 reads SQVTM; CDR2 reads ANQGSEA. As DNA, the CDR3 is TGCAGCGTTTCGGAGCGACCTAGCACAGATACGCAGTATTTT. Translating gives CSVSERPSTDTQYF.

The sample holds a few counts of this clone. V usage is TRBV19 and J usage is TRBJ2-2; the D gene is possibly TRBD2 (5 bases). Germline CDR1 reads LNHDA; CDR2 reads SQIVND (reference sequence). V lost 8 bases and J 1 base, leaving 17 bases between the germline ends. This CDR3 has 16 amino acids. CDR3 loop: CASRTGSLKNTGELFF. CDR3 nucleotide sequence: TGTGCCAGTCGGACGGGGAGCCTAAAGAACACCGGGGAGCTGTTTTTT. The entire variable domain, with the rest obtained from reference TRBV19 and TRBJ2-2, is as follows: DGGITQSPKYLFRKEGQNVTLSCEQNLNHDAMYWYRQDPGQGLRLIYYSQIVNDFQKGDIAEGYSVSREKKESFPLTVTSAQKNPTAFYLCASRTGSLKNTGELFFGEGSRLTVL.

This clone was detected only a few times. The chain employs TRBV25-1 and TRBJ2-3; weak D call: TRBD2 (6 bases). The CDR3 has 14 residues. Trimming removed 6 bases at V and 2 bases at J, with 12 bases between. Germline CDR1 and CDR2: MGHDK and SYGVNS. CDR3 residues: CASRPRDFTDTQYF. The CDR3 bases are TGTGCCAGCAGACCCCGGGACTTCACAGATACGCAGTATTTT.

This clone was recorded many times. This sequence joins TRBV16 and TRBJ2-1; TRBD1 agrees at 8 bases. The CDR3 is 14 amino acids. CDR1 and CDR2 (germline): KGHSY, FQNENV. After removal of 4 bases from V and 8 bases from J, the junction contained 7 bases not matched to a gene. The CDR3 here is CASSPRQGWHEQFF. CDR3 DNA: TGTGCCAGCAGCCCACGACAGGGGTGGCATGAGCAGTTCTTC.

This clone showed up just a few times. The V call is TRBV9, the J call TRBJ2-5; D remains ambiguous. Between the trimmed V and J ends, which lost 2 bases and 4 bases, there was a span of 12 bases. CDR3 size: 14 residues. Germline V gene data show CDR1 as SGDLS and CDR2 as YYNGEE. The DNA of the CDR3 is TGTGCCAGCAGCGTCGGTGTGGATGGAGAGACCCAGTACTTC. This translates into CASSVGVDGETQYF.

The chain employs TRBV4-3 and TRBJ1-1; D is unresolved. Germline CDR1 LGHNA, CDR2 YSLEER. This CDR3 contains 15 residues. The ends were cut back, 4 bases at V and 5 bases at J, with 17 bases in the middle. The CDR3 is CASSPRTGRWTEAFF. In DNA form, the CDR3 reads TGCGCCAGCAGCCCGAGGACGGGGAGGTGGACTGAAGCTTTCTTT.

This chain connects TRBV7-2 to TRBJ1-2; 7 nucleotides line up with TRBD1. The trim removed 4 bases at V and 4 bases at J, leaving 3 bases unmatched. This CDR3 contains 13 residues. Germline CDR1 reads SGHTA; CDR2 reads FQGNSA. This CDR3 reads CASSSRDSYGYTF. The CDR3 region has the DNA TGTGCCAGCAGCTCCAGGGACAGCTATGGCTACACCTTC.

This clone was picked up one time. The V and J genes are TRBV20-1 and TRBJ1-1, with unresolved D. The V gene's germline CDR1 is DFQATT and CDR2 SNEGSKA (reference sequence). This CDR3 comprises 11 residues. In nucleotides, the CDR3 is TGCAGACCTTCCCTGAACACTGAAGCTTTCTTT. Residues: CRPSLNTEAFF.

This clone was seen only a few times. V gene TRBV7-2 combines with J gene TRBJ2-7, with a tentative D call TRBD2 (6 bases). The CDR3 length is 15 residues. The V gene lost 3 bases and the J gene lost 2 bases, with 14 bases spanning the gap. Germline loops: CDR1 SGHTA, CDR2 FQGNSA. CDR3 nucleotide sequence: TGTGCCAGCAGCTTCGGGACTCGCCTGACCTACGAGCAGTACTTC. It is translated as CASSFGTRLTYEQYF.

This rearrangement joins TRBV7-2 to TRBJ2-2; the D gene is possibly TRBD1 (6 bases). There are 15 residues in the CDR3. Trimming left V 4 bases short and J 5 bases short, with 14 bases between. The germline gives CDR1 SGHTA, CDR2 FQGNSA. The CDR3 is CASSSLPTGTGELFF. In nucleotides, the CDR3 is TGTGCCAGCAGCTCCCTGCCCACAGGGACCGGGGAGCTGTTTTTT.

This clone was seen a handful of times. This chain uses TRBV5-1 with TRBJ2-1; tentative D call: TRBD2 (6 bases). The germline V gene encodes CDR1 SGHRS and CDR2 YFSETQ. The V and J ends lost 4 bases and 0 bases respectively, with 8 bases between them. This CDR3 has 14 amino acids. The CDR3 DNA follows: TGCGCCAGCAGCGGGGACTTCTCCTACAATGAGCAGTTCTTC. It translates to CASSGDFSYNEQFF.

This clone turned up a few times. The rearrangement joins TRBV27 to TRBJ2-7; a possible D gene is TRBD2 (6 bases). Germline V lookup: CDR1 MNHEY, CDR2 SMNVEV (reference sequence). V lost 3 bases and J lost 3, with 15 bases in between. The length of the CDR3 is 15 residues. The CDR3 here is CASSLGLAQNYEQYF. The CDR3 region has the DNA TGTGCCAGCAGTTTGGGGCTAGCGCAGAACTACGAGCAGTACTTC.

This clone was picked up one time. This chain joins TRBV20-1 and TRBJ2-1; a possible D gene is TRBD1 (5 bases). CDR3 length: 11 residues. Germline loops: CDR1 DFQATT, CDR2 SNEGSKA (reference sequence). V lost 5 bases and J 9 bases, leaving 11 bases between the germline ends. The CDR3 region is CSAPGSLEQFF. CDR3 nucleotides: TGCAGTGCTCCAGGGTCCCTTGAGCAGTTCTTC.

The gene calls are TRBV20-1 and TRBJ1-2; no clear D gene. The CDR3 length is 11 residues. Germline values: CDR1 DFQATT, CDR2 SNEGSKA (reference sequence). V was clipped by 2 bases and J by 8 bases, with 9 bases between them. The CDR3 here is CSARLARGYTF. CDR3 DNA: TGCAGTGCTAGACTCGCGAGGGGCTACACCTTC.

The rearrangement uses TRBV5-4 and TRBJ1-2; no clear D gene. Germline V gene sequence: CDR1 SGHNT, CDR2 YYREEE (reference sequence). The CDR3 runs 13 residues. The V end was cut by 4 bases, the J end by 4 bases, with 11 bases between. DNA for the CDR3: TGTGCCAGCAGCCTGGAGACGGTCTATGGCTACACCTTC. Its protein is CASSLETVYGYTF.

The rearrangement uses TRBV2 and TRBJ2-7, with D possibly being TRBD2 (6 bases). The V gene lost 8 bases and the J gene lost 6 bases, with 14 bases spanning the gap. Germline CDR1 and CDR2: SNHLY and FYNNEI. The CDR3 contains 12 residues. The CDR3 region has the DNA TGTGCCAGCTATAGGGAGGCGGGCGAGCAGTACTTC. It translates to CASYREAGEQYF.

This clone has only a few counts. The J gene is TRBJ2-7, the V gene TRBV13, with no clear D. The V and J ends lost 4 bases and 2 bases respectively, with 6 bases between them. The CDR3 has 12 amino acids. Germline CDR1 is PRHDT and CDR2 is FYEKMQ (reference sequence). DNA for the CDR3: TGTGCCAGCAGCTCCCGGACCTACGAGCAGTACTTC. It is translated as CASSSRTYEQYF.

The chain uses TRBV27 and TRBJ2-3, with D possibly TRBD1 on 5 matching bases. The CDR3 is 14 amino acids. Germline values: CDR1 MNHEY, CDR2 SMNVEV (reference sequence). V lost 7 bases, J lost 7 bases, and 18 bases lay in between. The CDR3 sequence: CASTRGAVGYTQYF. The CDR3, as DNA: TGTGCCAGCACCCGTGGGGCTGTGGGGTATACGCAGTATTTT.

Only a few counts were recorded for this clone. J is TRBJ2-3 and V is TRBV6-4; D is unresolved. Trimming took off 3 bases at V and 4 bases at J, with 8 bases between the two ends. Germline lookup yields CDR1 MRHNA and CDR2 SNTAGT. The CDR3 has 13 residues. CDR3 amino acids: CASSEHYPDTQYF. The DNA of the CDR3 is TGTGCCAGCAGTGAACATTACCCAGATACGCAGTATTTT.

This chain uses TRBV7-3 with TRBJ2-2; 7 bases are shared with TRBD2. The CDR3 sequence is 15 residues long. Losses at the gene ends were 2 bases for V and 5 bases for J; bases not matched to a gene: 5. Germline CDR1 is SGHTA and CDR2 is FQGTGA. The CDR3 DNA reads TGTGCCAGCAGCTTAGGGCGGGAGTATACCGGGGAGCTGTTTTTT. It is translated as CASSLGREYTGELFF.

This clone has a handful of counts. This chain links TRBV7-9 with TRBJ1-2; D is ambiguous. Germline-derived CDR1 and CDR2 are SEHNR and FQNEAQ (reference sequence). V lost 8 bases and J lost 6, with 16 bases in between. CDR3 length equals 13 residues. CDR3 sequence: CASRLRNGDGYTF. The CDR3 DNA reads as TGTGCCAGCCGCCTGAGGAATGGGGATGGCTACACCTTC. The whole variable domain, remainder taken from reference TRBV7-9 and TRBJ1-2, is DTGVSQNPRHKITKRGQNVTFRCDPISEHNRLYWYRQTLGQGPEFLTYFQNEAQLEKSRLLSDRFSAERPKGSFSTLEIQRTEQGDSAMYLCASRLRNGDGYTFGSGTRLTVV.

This chain joins TRBV5-1 and TRBJ1-5; D is unresolved. There are 13 residues in the CDR3. CDR1 is SGHRS, CDR2 YFSETQ, per germline. V was shortened by 5 bases and J by 4 bases, with 10 bases between the two germline ends. The CDR3 sequence: CASRGGENQPQHF. CDR3 in DNA: TGCGCCAGCAGAGGTGGAGAAAATCAGCCCCAGCATTTT.

This chain uses TRBV18 with TRBJ1-5, with TRBD1 matching 7 bases. This CDR3 has 17 residues. Germline-derived CDR1 and CDR2 are KGHSH and LQKENI. V lost 1 base to trimming and J lost 6 bases; unmatched junction nucleotides: 12. CDR3 sequence reads: CASSPQVVRRGSQPQHF. The CDR3 DNA follows: TGTGCCAGCTCACCACAGGTGGTACGCAGGGGGAGTCAGCCCCAGCATTTT.

The chain has TRBV5-1 and TRBJ1-4, with TRBD1 as a possible D gene (5 bases). CDR3 length equals 16 residues. The germline gives CDR1 SGHRS, CDR2 YFSETQ. V dropped 2 bases and J dropped 0 bases, with 11 bases sitting between them. CDR3 nucleotides: TGCGCCAGCAGCTTCTCAGGGACTGCAACTAATGAAAAACTGTTTTTT. This codes for CASSFSGTATNEKLFF.

The gene calls are TRBV7-2 and TRBJ2-7; tentatively, D is TRBD2 (6 bases). V lost 1 base and J 4 bases, leaving 11 bases between the germline ends. CDR1 is SGHTA, CDR2 FQGNSA, per germline. The CDR3 is 14 amino acids. DNA of the CDR3: TGTGCCAGCAGCTTAGTAAGCGGGTTATACGAGCAGTACTTC. Translation: CASSLVSGLYEQYF.

The CDR3, as DNA: TGCAGCGTTGTTACCCGCTCCTACAATGAGCAGTTCTTC. Translating gives CSVVTRSYNEQFF. V usage is TRBV29-1 and J usage is TRBJ2-1; D is unresolved. V lost 4 bases and J 0 bases, leaving 7 bases between the germline ends. Germline V CDR1 and CDR2: SQVTM, ANQGSEA. This CDR3 has 13 residues.

This clone was counted a few times. V is TRBV19 and J is TRBJ2-1; D is undetermined. The CDR3 length is 16 residues. The V end lost 3 bases, the J end lost 0 bases, and 12 bases lay between the germline ends. Germline V CDR1 and CDR2: LNHDA, SQIVND (reference sequence). CDR3 bases: TGTGCCAGTAGTATGCTAACACGAAGCTCCTACAATGAGCAGTTCTTC. As protein: CASSMLTRSSYNEQFF.

This chain joins TRBV9 and TRBJ1-5, with unresolved D. Germline lookup yields CDR1 SGDLS and CDR2 YYNGEE. Trimming left V 5 bases short and J 4 bases short, with 10 bases between. The CDR3 is 13 amino acids. This CDR3 reads CASSDGPNQPQHF. CDR3 DNA: TGTGCCAGCAGTGACGGACCTAATCAGCCCCAGCATTTT.

This chain uses TRBV11-2 with TRBJ2-1, with 13 bases matching TRBD2. The germline V gene has CDR1 SGHAT and CDR2 FQNNGV. The junction had 5 bases not matched to a gene; V was cut back by 5 bases and J by 13 bases. The CDR3 covers 13 residues. The CDR3 region is CASSTRTSGSQFF. CDR3 nucleotides: TGTGCCAGCAGCACCCGGACTAGCGGGAGCCAGTTCTTC.

The chain links TRBV19 to TRBJ1-5; D is perhaps TRBD1 (5 bases). Trimming shortened V by 7 bases and J by 0 bases, and 7 bases separated the two germline ends. Germline V CDR1 and CDR2: LNHDA, SQIVND (reference sequence). The CDR3 loop spans 13 amino acids. The DNA of the CDR3 is TGTGCCAGTAAGGGGTATAGCAATCAGCCCCAGCATTTT. This sequence encodes CASKGYSNQPQHF.

The chain employs TRBV19 and TRBJ1-1, with D perhaps matching TRBD1 (6 bases). The CDR3 covers 14 residues. Deletions cut 5 bases from V and 4 bases from J, with 14 bases between. Germline CDR1 and CDR2: LNHDA and SQIVND (reference sequence). The CDR3 coding sequence is TGTGCCAGTAGTGCCCGAGGGGGGTCCACTGAAGCTTTCTTT. Protein product: CASSARGGSTEAFF.

There are a few counts of this clone. Other DNA sequences in the sample encode the same CDR3. The chain's CDR3 is CSARTYYEQYF. CDR3 bases: TGCAGTGCTAGAACCTACTACGAGCAGTACTTC. The rearrangement links TRBV20-1 to TRBJ2-7; D gene ambiguous. With 2 bases removed from V and 3 bases from J, the gap between germline ends came to 5 bases. Germline CDR1 DFQATT, CDR2 SNEGSKA (reference sequence). CDR3 length equals 11 residues.